This T cell receptor beta chain stems from a study of blood T cell repertoires in COVID-19. Per the germline V gene, CDR1 is SGHNT and CDR2 is YYREEE (reference sequence). V lost 9 bases, J lost 5 bases, and 12 bases stayed unmatched. There are 15 residues in the CDR3. The method was immunoSEQ multiplex PCR; TCRdb's version includes in-frame clones alone and lacks a portion of them. The sample contains more than 130,000 clones, approximately 91% of which appear only once. This receptor was obtained from a man between 50 and 59 years old with active or convalescent COVID-19. The chain has TRBV5-4 and TRBJ2-2; 8 bases agree with TRBD2. Sequenced input: peripheral blood. CDR3 nucleotide sequence: TGTGCCACCAGATCTATAGCGGGACGAACCGGGGAGCTGTTTTTT. Protein: CATRSIAGRTGELFF.